This T cell receptor beta chain originates from a study of monozygotic twins with cystic fibrosis. Points from the study as a whole: Low clonality (median roughly 0.009) suggested a mostly naive repertoire.

Germline loops: CDR1 MNHNY, CDR2 SVGAGI (reference sequence). V was pared by 3 bases and J by 3 bases, with 9 bases between. The CDR3 runs 13 residues. A note on this clone: Its antigen is not known.

Repertoires were generated with immunoSEQ multiplex PCR, while TCRdb's copy carries only in-frame clones and drops some. The data hold 11,000 to 15,000 clones, with roughly 98% observed a single time. The chain combines TRBV6-6 with TRBJ2-7, with D tentatively TRBD2 (6 bases). The sequence derives from a girl under 10 years old with cystic fibrosis. The specimen was blood. The CDR3 DNA follows: TGTGCCAGCAGTTATTTGGGGGGCTACGAGCAGTACTTC. Its translation is CASSYLGGYEQYF.